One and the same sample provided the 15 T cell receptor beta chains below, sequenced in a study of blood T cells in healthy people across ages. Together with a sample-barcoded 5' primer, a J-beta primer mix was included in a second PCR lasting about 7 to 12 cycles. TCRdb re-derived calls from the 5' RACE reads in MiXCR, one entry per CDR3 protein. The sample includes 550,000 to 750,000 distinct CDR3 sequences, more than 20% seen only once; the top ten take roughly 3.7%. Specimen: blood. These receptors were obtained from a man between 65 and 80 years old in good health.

CDR3 region: CASSSWGGDSYNEQFF. CDR3 sequence (DNA): TGCGCCAGCAGCTCTTGGGGCGGGGACTCCTACAATGAGCAGTTCTTC. The rearrangement links TRBV4-1 to TRBJ2-1, with TRBD2 as a possible D gene (6 bases). This CDR3 is 16 amino acids long. Germline V CDR1 and CDR2: MGHRA, YSYEKL. Trimming stripped 5 bases from V and 0 bases from J, with 14 bases between.

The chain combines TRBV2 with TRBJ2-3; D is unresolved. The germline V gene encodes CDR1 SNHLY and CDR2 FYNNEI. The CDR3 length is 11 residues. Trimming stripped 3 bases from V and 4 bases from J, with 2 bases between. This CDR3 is CASSEPDTQYF. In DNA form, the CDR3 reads TGTGCCAGCAGTGAGCCAGATACGCAGTATTTT.

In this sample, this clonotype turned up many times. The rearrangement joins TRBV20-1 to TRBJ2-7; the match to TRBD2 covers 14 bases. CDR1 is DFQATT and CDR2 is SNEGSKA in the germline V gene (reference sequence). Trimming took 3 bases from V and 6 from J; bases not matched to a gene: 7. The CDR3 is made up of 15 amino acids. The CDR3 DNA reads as TGCAGTGCTAGGGGGACTAGCGGGAGTGGTCGCGAGCAGTACTTC. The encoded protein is CSARGTSGSGREQYF.

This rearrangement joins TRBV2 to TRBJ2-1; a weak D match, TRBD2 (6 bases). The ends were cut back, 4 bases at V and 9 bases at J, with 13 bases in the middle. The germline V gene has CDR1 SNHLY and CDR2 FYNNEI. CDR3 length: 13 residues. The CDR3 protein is CASSGLVRGEQFF. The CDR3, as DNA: TGTGCCAGCAGTGGACTAGTTAGGGGTGAGCAGTTCTTC.

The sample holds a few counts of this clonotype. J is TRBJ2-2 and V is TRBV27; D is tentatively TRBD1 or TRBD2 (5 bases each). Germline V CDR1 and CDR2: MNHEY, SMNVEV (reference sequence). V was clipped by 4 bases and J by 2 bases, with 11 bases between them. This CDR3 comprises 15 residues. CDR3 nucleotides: TGTGCCAGCAGTTCGGGGCAGGTAAACACCGGGGAGCTGTTTTTT. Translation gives CASSSGQVNTGELFF.

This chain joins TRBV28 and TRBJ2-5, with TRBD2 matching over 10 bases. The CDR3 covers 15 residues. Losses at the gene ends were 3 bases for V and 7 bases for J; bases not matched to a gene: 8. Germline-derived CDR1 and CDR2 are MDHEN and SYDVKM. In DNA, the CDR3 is TGTGCCAGCAGTTTCGGGACTAGCGTTAGAGGGACCCAGTACTTC. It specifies CASSFGTSVRGTQYF.

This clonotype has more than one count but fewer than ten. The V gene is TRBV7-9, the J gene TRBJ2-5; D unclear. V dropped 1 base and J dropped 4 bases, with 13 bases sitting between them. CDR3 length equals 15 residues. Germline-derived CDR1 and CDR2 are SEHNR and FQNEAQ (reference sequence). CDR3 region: CASSLGAAVGETQYF. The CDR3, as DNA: TGTGCCAGCAGCTTAGGGGCGGCAGTAGGAGAGACCCAGTACTTC.

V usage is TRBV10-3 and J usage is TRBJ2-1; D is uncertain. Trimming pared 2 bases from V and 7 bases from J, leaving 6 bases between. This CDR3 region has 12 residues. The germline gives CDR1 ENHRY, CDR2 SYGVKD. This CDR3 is CAISEEANEQFF. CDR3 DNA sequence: TGTGCCATCAGTGAGGAAGCGAATGAGCAGTTCTTC.

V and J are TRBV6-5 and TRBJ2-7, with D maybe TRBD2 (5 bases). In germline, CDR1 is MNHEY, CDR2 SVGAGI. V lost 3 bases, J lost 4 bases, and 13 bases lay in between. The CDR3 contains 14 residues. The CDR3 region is CASSYWRTPYEQYF. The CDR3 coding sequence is TGTGCCAGCAGTTATTGGAGGACTCCGTACGAGCAGTACTTC.

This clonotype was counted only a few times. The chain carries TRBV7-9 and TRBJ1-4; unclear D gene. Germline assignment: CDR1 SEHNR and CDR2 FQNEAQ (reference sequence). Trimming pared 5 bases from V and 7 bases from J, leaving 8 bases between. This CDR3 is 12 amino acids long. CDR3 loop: CASSVRPEKLFF. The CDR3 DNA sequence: TGTGCCAGCAGCGTGAGGCCTGAAAAACTGTTTTTT.

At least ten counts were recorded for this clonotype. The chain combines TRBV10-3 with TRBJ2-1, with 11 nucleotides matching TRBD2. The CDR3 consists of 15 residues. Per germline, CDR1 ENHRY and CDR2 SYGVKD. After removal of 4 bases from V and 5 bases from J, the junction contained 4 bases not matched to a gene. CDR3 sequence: CAISAGLAGNNEQFF. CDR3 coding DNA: TGTGCCATCAGTGCTGGACTAGCGGGTAACAATGAGCAGTTCTTC.

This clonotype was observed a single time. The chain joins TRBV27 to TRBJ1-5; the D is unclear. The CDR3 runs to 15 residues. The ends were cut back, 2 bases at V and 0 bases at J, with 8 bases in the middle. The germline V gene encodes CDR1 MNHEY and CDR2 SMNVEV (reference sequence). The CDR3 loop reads CASSLSGYSNQPQHF. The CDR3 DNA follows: TGTGCCAGCAGTTTAAGTGGATATAGCAATCAGCCCCAGCATTTT.

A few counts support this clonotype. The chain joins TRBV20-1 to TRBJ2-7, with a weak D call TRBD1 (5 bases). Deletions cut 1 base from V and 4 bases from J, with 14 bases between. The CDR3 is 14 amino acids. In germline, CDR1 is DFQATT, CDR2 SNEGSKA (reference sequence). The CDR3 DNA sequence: TGCAGTGCTAGAGTCGGCAGGGCACCTTACGAGCAGTACTTC. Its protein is CSARVGRAPYEQYF.

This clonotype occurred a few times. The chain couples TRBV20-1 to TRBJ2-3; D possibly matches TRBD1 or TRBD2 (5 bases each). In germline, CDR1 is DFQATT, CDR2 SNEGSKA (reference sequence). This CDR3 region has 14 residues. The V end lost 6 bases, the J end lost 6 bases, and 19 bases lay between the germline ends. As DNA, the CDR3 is TGCAGTGCGGAACGACAGACCCCGGGGGATACGCAGTATTTT. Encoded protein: CSAERQTPGDTQYF.

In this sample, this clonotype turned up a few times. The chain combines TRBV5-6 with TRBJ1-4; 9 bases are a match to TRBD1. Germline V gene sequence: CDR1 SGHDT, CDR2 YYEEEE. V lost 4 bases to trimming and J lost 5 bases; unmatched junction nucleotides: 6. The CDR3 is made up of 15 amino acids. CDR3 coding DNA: TGTGCCAGCAGCGCCGGGACAGGGTGGAATGAAAAACTGTTTTTT. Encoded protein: CASSAGTGWNEKLFF.